These 23 T cell receptor beta chains were sequenced from one sample in a study of blood T cell repertoires in COVID-19. Libraries were prepared by immunoSEQ multiplex PCR; TCRdb keeps only in-frame clonotypes and omits some of them. The profile shows around 180,000 clones, approximately 85% of them singletons. Source material: peripheral blood. The source of these receptors is a man in his fifties or sixties with acute or convalescent COVID-19.

Concerning this clone itself: Its ends do not fully match the called genes, so a read error is possible. The chain links TRBV7-7 to TRBJ2-1; 9 nucleotides line up with TRBD2. This CDR3 is built from 16 residues. Germline V lookup: CDR1 SSHAT, CDR2 FNYEAQ (reference sequence). DNA of the CDR3: TGTGCTAGCAGCTTGGGCGGGAGGGGTCTGAACAATGAGCAGTTCTTC. This translates into CASSLGGRGLNNEQFF. Supplemented by reference TRBV7-7 and TRBJ2-1, the full variable domain reads GAGVSQSPRYKVTKRGQDVTLRCDPISSHATLYWYQQALGQGPEFLTYFNYEAQPDKSGLPSDRFSAERPEGSISTLTIQRTEQRDSAMYRCASSLGGRGLNNEQFFGPGTRLTVL.

The rearrangement links TRBV7-2 to TRBJ2-7; TRBD1 agrees at 9 bases. After removal of 1 base from V and 6 bases from J, the junction contained 16 bases not matched to a gene. The V gene's germline CDR1 is SGHTA and CDR2 FQGNSA. This CDR3 has 18 residues. The CDR3 nucleotides are TGTGCCAGCAGCTTAGGCCCCCCAGCTTCCACAGGGGGCTTCGAGCAGTACTTC. Amino acid sequence: CASSLGPPASTGGFEQYF.

The genes are TRBV9 and TRBJ2-2, with 12 bases that match TRBD2. CDR1 and CDR2 from the germline V gene are SGDLS and YYNGEE. The CDR3 runs 16 residues. Germline trimming cut 4 bases from V and 6 bases from J; bases unmatched to any gene: 7. The DNA of the CDR3 is TGTGCCAGCAGCCCACGACTAGCGGGAGCCCCCGGGGAGCTGTTTTTT. Its protein is CASSPRLAGAPGELFF.

The chain uses TRBV7-2 and TRBJ1-5; unclear D gene. In germline, CDR1 is SGHTA, CDR2 FQGNSA. The length of the CDR3 is 13 residues. V was clipped by 3 bases and J by 1 base, with 4 bases between them. DNA of the CDR3: TGTGCCAGCAGCTTCGGGAGCAATCAGCCCCAGCATTTT. Its protein is CASSFGSNQPQHF.

This rearrangement joins TRBV11-1 to TRBJ1-1, with a possible D match to TRBD1 (5 bases). V gave up 4 bases and J gave up 0 bases, with 12 bases separating them. CDR3 length equals 15 residues. Germline V lookup: CDR1 SGHAT, CDR2 FQDESV (reference sequence). CDR3 loop: CASSYRTDMNTEAFF. As DNA, the CDR3 is TGTGCCAGCAGCTACCGGACGGACATGAACACTGAAGCTTTCTTT.

In DNA form, the CDR3 reads TGTGCCAGCAGCTTATTAGGGCGGCCGGGGGAAGGTGAAAAACTGTTTTTT. It translates to CASSLLGRPGEGEKLFF. The chain has TRBV11-2 and TRBJ1-4; the D gene is possibly TRBD1 (5 bases). The CDR3 sequence is 17 residues long. Germline CDR1 SGHAT, CDR2 FQNNGV. Trimming stripped 2 bases from V and 7 bases from J, with 20 bases between. Full variable domain (missing parts from reference TRBV11-2 and TRBJ1-4): EAGVAQSPRYKIIEKRQSVAFWCNPISGHATLYWYQQILGQGPKLLIQFQNNGVVDDSQLPKDRFSAERLKGVDSTLKIQPAKLEDSAVYLCASSLLGRPGEGEKLFFGSGTQLSVL.

The chain links TRBV5-1 to TRBJ2-1; TRBD2 is a possible D gene (6 bases). V gave up 0 bases and J gave up 0 bases, with 13 bases separating them. Germline-derived CDR1 and CDR2 are SGHRS and YFSETQ. There are 17 residues in the CDR3. Here the CDR3 reads CASSLGIAASSYNEQFF. In DNA, the CDR3 is TGCGCCAGCAGCTTGGGAATAGCGGCCAGCTCCTACAATGAGCAGTTCTTC.

V gene TRBV2 combines with J gene TRBJ1-2; D might be TRBD1 (5 bases). Trimming removed 6 bases from V and 3 bases from J, with 17 bases in between. Germline V CDR1 and CDR2: SNHLY, FYNNEI. This CDR3 contains 15 residues. CDR3 bases: TGTGCCAGCAGCCAAGACAGCCTCAAACACTATGGCTACACCTTC. Translated: CASSQDSLKHYGYTF.

The rearrangement joins TRBV11-3 to TRBJ2-1; D might be TRBD1 (6 bases). The length of the CDR3 is 14 residues. CDR1 SGHNT and CDR2 YENEEA come from the germline V gene. V lost 5 bases and J 5 bases, leaving 13 bases between the germline ends. CDR3 sequence (DNA): TGTGCCAGCAGCGCCCACCGGGACAACAATGAGCAGTTCTTC. Translating it yields CASSAHRDNNEQFF.

This clone came up once. Here the CDR3 reads CASSFGSEKLFF. The CDR3 nucleotides read TGTGCCAGCAGCTTTGGTAGTGAAAAACTGTTTTTT. This chain uses TRBV7-2 with TRBJ1-4, with D uncertain. CDR3 length: 12 residues. Germline V gene sequence: CDR1 SGHTA, CDR2 FQGNSA. V dropped 3 bases and J dropped 7 bases, with 6 bases sitting between them. The entire variable domain, with the rest obtained from reference TRBV7-2 and TRBJ1-4, is as follows: GAGVSQSPSNKVTEKGKDVELRCDPISGHTALYWYRQSLGQGLEFLIYFQGNSAPDKSGLPSDRFSAERTGGSVSTLTIQRTQQEDSAVYLCASSFGSEKLFFGSGTQLSVL.

This clone was counted at least ten times. This same CDR3 is encoded by further DNA sequences in the sample. The chain employs TRBV3-1 (or the pseudogene TRBV3-2) and TRBJ2-1; TRBD2 aligns across 9 bases. The CDR3 is 13 residues long. Germline V gene sequence: CDR1 LGHDT, CDR2 YNNKEL (reference sequence). The V and J ends lost 3 bases and 10 bases, in that order; junction bases with no gene match: 4. Here the CDR3 reads CASSQHSGGEQFF. CDR3 sequence (DNA): TGTGCCAGCAGCCAGCATAGCGGGGGCGAGCAGTTCTTC.

V is TRBV7-8 and J is TRBJ2-7, with 8 positions matching TRBD2. In germline, CDR1 is SGHVS, CDR2 FQNEAQ. This CDR3 comprises 14 residues. With V trimmed by 2 bases and J by 5 bases, 5 bases remained unmatched. CDR3: CASSLRARGDEQYF. The CDR3 coding sequence is TGTGCCAGCAGCTTACGGGCGCGGGGGGACGAGCAGTACTTC.

This chain links TRBV6-5 with TRBJ1-4; D unresolved. Germline loops: CDR1 MNHEY, CDR2 SVGAGI. This CDR3 contains 15 residues. V lost 0 bases and J lost 3, with 8 bases in between. For the CDR3, the DNA is TGTGCCAGCAGTTACTCCGGGATGGCTAATGAAAAACTGTTTTTT. Its protein product is CASSYSGMANEKLFF.

The chain carries TRBV5-1 and TRBJ1-6, with a tentative D call TRBD1 (6 bases). CDR1 and CDR2 (germline): SGHRS, YFSETQ. The CDR3 contains 16 residues. V lost 5 bases and J lost 0, with 12 bases in between. This CDR3 is CASREGVSSYNSPLHF. The CDR3 DNA is TGCGCCAGCAGAGAGGGGGTTAGCTCCTATAATTCACCCCTCCACTTT. Combining the CDR3 with reference TRBV5-1 and TRBJ1-6 gives the whole variable domain KAGVTQTPRYLIKTRGQQVTLSCSPISGHRSVSWYQQTPGQGLQFLFEYFSETQRNKGNFPGRFSGRQFSNSRSEMNVSTLELGDSALYLCASREGVSSYNSPLHFGNGTRLTVT.

The chain recombines TRBV6-5 with TRBJ2-3; D uncertain. This CDR3 has 14 residues. With 6 bases removed from V and 1 base from J, the gap between germline ends came to 11 bases. The germline V gene has CDR1 MNHEY and CDR2 SVGAGI. The CDR3 loop is CASRTTRGTDTQYF. The CDR3 DNA reads TGTGCCAGCAGAACTACACGGGGCACAGATACGCAGTATTTT.

The V and J genes are TRBV7-2 and TRBJ2-7; D may be TRBD2 (6 bases). The V gene lost 1 base and the J gene lost 6 bases, with 13 bases spanning the gap. Germline V gene lookup returns CDR1 SGHTA and CDR2 FQGNSA. This CDR3 region has 14 residues. The CDR3 region has the DNA TGTGCCAGCAGCTTAGAGCGGGTCCGGGGCGAGCAGTACTTC. Translating it yields CASSLERVRGEQYF. Supplemented by reference TRBV7-2 and TRBJ2-7, the full variable domain reads GAGVSQSPSNKVTEKGKDVELRCDPISGHTALYWYRQSLGQGLEFLIYFQGNSAPDKSGLPSDRFSAERTGGSVSTLTIQRTQQEDSAVYLCASSLERVRGEQYFGPGTRLTVT.

J is TRBJ1-2 and V is TRBV9; the match to TRBD1 covers 11 bases. This CDR3 comprises 14 residues. Germline V gene lookup returns CDR1 SGDLS and CDR2 YYNGEE. V dropped 7 bases and J dropped 3; count of bases not matched to a gene: 5. For the CDR3, the DNA is TGTGCCAGCCGGAGGACAGGGGGCCACTATGGCTACACCTTC. It is translated as CASRRTGGHYGYTF.

The genes are TRBV3-1 (or the pseudogene TRBV3-2) and TRBJ2-7, with 8 bases aligning to TRBD2. Looked up from germline, CDR1 is LGHDT and CDR2 is YNNKEL (reference sequence). The CDR3 is made up of 15 amino acids. The V gene end was trimmed by 0 bases and the J gene end by 4 bases; junction bases not matched to a gene: 5. CDR3 coding DNA: TGTGCCAGCAGCCAAGACACTAGCGGCAAGTACGAGCAGTACTTC. Protein product: CASSQDTSGKYEQYF.

The chain is built from TRBV5-1 and TRBJ1-5, with 10 bases lining up with TRBD1. V dropped 4 bases and J dropped 6; count of bases not matched to a gene: 7. Germline V gives CDR1 SGHRS, CDR2 YFSETQ. The CDR3 extends over 15 amino acids. CDR3 loop: CASSPKTGGGQPQHF. The CDR3 region has the DNA TGCGCCAGCAGCCCTAAGACAGGGGGCGGTCAGCCCCAGCATTTT.

The chain employs TRBV29-1 and TRBJ2-3; 10 bases map to TRBD2. The length of the CDR3 is 12 residues. V lost 8 bases to trimming and J lost 5 bases; unmatched junction nucleotides: 4. Germline CDR1 and CDR2: SQVTM and ANQGSEA. The CDR3 sequence: CSLAGDGDTQYF. The DNA of the CDR3 is TGCAGCCTAGCGGGAGACGGAGATACGCAGTATTTT.

This chain joins TRBV28 and TRBJ1-5; D is unclear. CDR1 is MDHEN, CDR2 SYDVKM, per germline. Trimming removed 1 base at V and 4 bases at J, with 8 bases between. This CDR3 region has 14 residues. CDR3 loop: CASSLFPGNQPQHF. The CDR3 DNA sequence: TGTGCCAGCAGTTTATTCCCGGGGAATCAGCCCCAGCATTTT. The full variable domain, in which reference TRBV28 and TRBJ1-5 provide the parts outside the CDR3, is DVKVTQSSRYLVKRTGEKVFLECVQDMDHENMFWYRQDPGLGLRLIYFSYDVKMKEKGDIPEGYSVSREKKERFSLILESASTNQTSMYLCASSLFPGNQPQHFGDGTRLSIL.

This chain uses TRBV2 with TRBJ2-2; 9 bases fit TRBD2. V gave up 6 bases and J gave up 6 bases; unmatched junction bases: 8. Germline CDR1 SNHLY, CDR2 FYNNEI. This CDR3 spans 15 amino acids. The CDR3 spells CASRRLAVGAGELFF. For the CDR3, the DNA is TGTGCCAGCAGGAGACTAGCGGTCGGCGCCGGGGAGCTGTTTTTT.

This sequence joins TRBV7-8 and TRBJ2-7; 8 nucleotides agree with TRBD1. J was trimmed by 4 bases and V by 6 bases; bases with no gene match: 11. Germline V CDR1 and CDR2: SGHVS, FQNEAQ. The CDR3 contains 15 residues. Here the CDR3 reads CASRLTTGAIYEQYF. The CDR3 DNA sequence: TGTGCCAGCAGACTGACGACAGGGGCTATTTACGAGCAGTACTTC.